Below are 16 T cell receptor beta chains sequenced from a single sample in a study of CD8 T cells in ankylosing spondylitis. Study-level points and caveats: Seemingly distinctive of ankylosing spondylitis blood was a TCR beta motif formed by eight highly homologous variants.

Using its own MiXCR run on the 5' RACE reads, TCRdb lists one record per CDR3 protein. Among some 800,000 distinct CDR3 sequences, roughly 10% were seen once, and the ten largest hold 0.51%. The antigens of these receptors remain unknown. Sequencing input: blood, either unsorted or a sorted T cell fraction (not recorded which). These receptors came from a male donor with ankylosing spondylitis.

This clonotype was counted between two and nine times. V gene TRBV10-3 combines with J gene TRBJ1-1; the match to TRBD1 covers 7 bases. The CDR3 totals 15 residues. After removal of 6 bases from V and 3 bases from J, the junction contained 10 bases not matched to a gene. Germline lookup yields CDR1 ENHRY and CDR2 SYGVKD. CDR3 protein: CAISGGGAWDTEAFF. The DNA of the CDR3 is TGTGCCATCAGCGGAGGGGGCGCTTGGGACACTGAAGCTTTCTTT.

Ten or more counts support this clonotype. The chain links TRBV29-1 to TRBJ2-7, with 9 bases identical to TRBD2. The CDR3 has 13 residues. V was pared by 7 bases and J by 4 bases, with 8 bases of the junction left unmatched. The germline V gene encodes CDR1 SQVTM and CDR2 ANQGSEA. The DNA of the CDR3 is TGCAGCGCTATGCCTAGCGGGGAATACGAGCAGTACTTC. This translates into CSAMPSGEYEQYF.

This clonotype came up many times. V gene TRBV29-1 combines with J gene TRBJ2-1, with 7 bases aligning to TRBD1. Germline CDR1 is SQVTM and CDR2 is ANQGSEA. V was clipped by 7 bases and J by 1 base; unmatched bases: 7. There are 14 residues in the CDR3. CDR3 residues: CSALRDRSYNEQFF. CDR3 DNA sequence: TGCAGCGCCTTAAGGGACAGATCCTACAATGAGCAGTTCTTC.

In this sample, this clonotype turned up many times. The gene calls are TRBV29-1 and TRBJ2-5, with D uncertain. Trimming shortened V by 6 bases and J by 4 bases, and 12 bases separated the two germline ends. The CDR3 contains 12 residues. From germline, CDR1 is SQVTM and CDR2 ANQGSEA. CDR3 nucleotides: TGCAGCGTCAGGCCGCCGGGAGAGACCCAGTACTTC. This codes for CSVRPPGETQYF.

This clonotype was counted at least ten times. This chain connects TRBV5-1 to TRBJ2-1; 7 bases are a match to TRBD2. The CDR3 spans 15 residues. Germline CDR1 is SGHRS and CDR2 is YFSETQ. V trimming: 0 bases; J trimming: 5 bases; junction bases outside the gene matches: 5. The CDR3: CASSLEAGANNEQFF. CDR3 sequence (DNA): TGCGCCAGCAGCTTGGAGGCGGGAGCGAACAATGAGCAGTTCTTC. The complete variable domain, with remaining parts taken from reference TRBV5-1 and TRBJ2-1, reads KAGVTQTPRYLIKTRGQQVTLSCSPISGHRSVSWYQQTPGQGLQFLFEYFSETQRNKGNFPGRFSGRQFSNSRSEMNVSTLELGDSALYLCASSLEAGANNEQFFGPGTRLTVL.

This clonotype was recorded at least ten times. The CDR3 protein is CASSAGTRYNEQFF. CDR3 bases: TGTGCCAGCAGCGCCGGGACTCGCTACAATGAGCAGTTCTTC. The genes are TRBV9 and TRBJ2-1, with D possibly matching TRBD2 (6 bases). The V end was cut by 3 bases, the J end by 3 bases, with 10 bases between. CDR1 is SGDLS, CDR2 YYNGEE, per germline. The CDR3 spans 14 residues.

This chain's CDR3 is CATSIYRGAVETQYF. CDR3 in DNA: TGTGCCACCAGCATCTACCGCGGGGCTGTTGAGACCCAGTACTTC. The gene calls are TRBV15 and TRBJ2-5; a weak D match, TRBD2 (6 bases). Germline V gene sequence: CDR1 LNHNV, CDR2 YYDKDF (reference sequence). Between the trimmed V and J ends, which lost 4 bases and 5 bases, there was a span of 17 bases. The CDR3 is made up of 15 amino acids.

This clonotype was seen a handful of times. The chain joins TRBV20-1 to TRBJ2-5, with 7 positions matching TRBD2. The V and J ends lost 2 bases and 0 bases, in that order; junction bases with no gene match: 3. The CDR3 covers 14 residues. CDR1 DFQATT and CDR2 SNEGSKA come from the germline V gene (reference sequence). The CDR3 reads CSARTGLYQETQYF. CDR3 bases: TGCAGTGCTAGAACGGGACTATACCAAGAGACCCAGTACTTC.

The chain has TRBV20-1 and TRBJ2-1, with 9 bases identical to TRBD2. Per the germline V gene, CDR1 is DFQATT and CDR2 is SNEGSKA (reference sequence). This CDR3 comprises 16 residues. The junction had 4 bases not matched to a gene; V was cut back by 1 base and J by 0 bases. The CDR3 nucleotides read TGCAGTGCTAGAGGGACTAGCGCCGCCTCCTACAATGAGCAGTTCTTC. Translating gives CSARGTSAASYNEQFF.

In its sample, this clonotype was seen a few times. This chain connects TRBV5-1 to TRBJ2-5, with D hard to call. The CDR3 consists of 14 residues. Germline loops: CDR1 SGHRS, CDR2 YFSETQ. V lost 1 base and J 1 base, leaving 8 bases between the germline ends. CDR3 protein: CASSLMLAQETQYF. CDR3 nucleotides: TGCGCCAGCAGCTTGATGTTAGCCCAAGAGACCCAGTACTTC.

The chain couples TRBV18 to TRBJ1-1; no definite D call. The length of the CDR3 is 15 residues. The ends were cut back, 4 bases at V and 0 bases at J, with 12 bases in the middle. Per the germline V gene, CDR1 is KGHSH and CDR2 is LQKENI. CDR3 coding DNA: TGTGCCAGCTCACGGGCTGGTGAGATGAACACTGAAGCTTTCTTT. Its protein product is CASSRAGEMNTEAFF.

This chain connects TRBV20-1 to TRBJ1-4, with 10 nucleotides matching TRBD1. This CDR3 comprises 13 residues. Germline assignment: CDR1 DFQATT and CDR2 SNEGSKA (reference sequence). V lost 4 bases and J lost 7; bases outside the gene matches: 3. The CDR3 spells CSATGTGAEKLFF. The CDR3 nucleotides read TGCAGTGCTACCGGGACAGGGGCTGAAAAACTGTTTTTT.

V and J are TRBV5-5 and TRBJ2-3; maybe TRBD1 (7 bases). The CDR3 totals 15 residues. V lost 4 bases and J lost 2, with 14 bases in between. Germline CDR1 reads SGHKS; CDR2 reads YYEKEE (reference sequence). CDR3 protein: CASSRGTAVTDTQYF. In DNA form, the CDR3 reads TGTGCCAGCAGCCGCGGGACAGCAGTCACAGATACGCAGTATTTT.

CDR3 coding DNA: TGTGCCAGCAGCACCTGGACAGGCCCGAACACTGAAGCTTTCTTT. Translated, it gives CASSTWTGPNTEAFF. J is TRBJ1-1 and V is TRBV7-8; 7 nucleotides line up with TRBD1. The junction had 7 bases not matched to a gene; V was cut back by 5 bases and J by 1 base. The CDR3 length is 15 residues. Germline V lookup: CDR1 SGHVS, CDR2 FQNEAQ.

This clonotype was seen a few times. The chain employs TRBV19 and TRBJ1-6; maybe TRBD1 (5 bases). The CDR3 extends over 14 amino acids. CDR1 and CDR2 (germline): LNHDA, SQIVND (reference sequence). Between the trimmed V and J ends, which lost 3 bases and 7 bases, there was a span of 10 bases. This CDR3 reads CASSITGYNSPLHF. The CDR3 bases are TGTGCCAGTAGTATTACAGGCTACAATTCACCCCTCCACTTT.

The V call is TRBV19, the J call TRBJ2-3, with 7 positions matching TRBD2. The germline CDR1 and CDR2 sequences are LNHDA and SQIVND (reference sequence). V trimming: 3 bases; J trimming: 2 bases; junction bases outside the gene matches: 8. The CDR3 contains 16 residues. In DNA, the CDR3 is TGTGCCAGTAGTATGTTTTGGGGAGGGAACACAGATACGCAGTATTTT. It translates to CASSMFWGGNTDTQYF.